This T cell receptor beta chain was identified during a study of sequential checkpoint blockade in melanoma. Study at large: Both treatment sequences were followed by maintenance nivolumab.

The treatment is: randomized to nivolumab then ipilimumab (arm A) or the reverse (arm B). No patient had prior DNA-damaging chemotherapy. Only a few counts were recorded for this clone. The CDR3 extends over 21 amino acids. CDR1 and CDR2 (germline): MDHEN, SYDVKM. Trimming removed 5 bases from V and 0 bases from J, with 28 bases in between. Sequenced by immunoSEQ multiplex PCR; TCRdb stores in-frame clones only, minus some. The table has 4,500 or so clones, around 54% seen once. The receptor was derived from a human donor with melanoma. The chain recombines TRBV28 with TRBJ1-4, with D possibly TRBD1 on 5 matching bases. Sequenced here: CD8+ T cells sorted from blood (inferred from file names), sampled from a patient given nivolumab and ipilimumab in sequence. Here the CDR3 reads CASSPSGWKGIRDSTNEKLFF. The CDR3 DNA reads as TGTGCCAGCAGTCCCTCAGGATGGAAGGGGATTAGGGATTCAACTAATGAAAAACTGTTTTTT. Full variable domain (missing parts from reference TRBV28 and TRBJ1-4): DVKVTQSSRYLVKRTGEKVFLECVQDMDHENMFWYRQDPGLGLRLIYFSYDVKMKEKGDIPEGYSVSREKKERFSLILESASTNQTSMYLCASSPSGWKGIRDSTNEKLFFGSGTQLSVL.